A selection of T cell receptor beta chains follows, all from one sample in a study of beta chain features in type 1 diabetes. Generated by immunoSEQ multiplex PCR, the TCRdb table keeps only in-frame clones and is missing some. The sample records 600,000 or so clones, around 12% being singletons. Sequencing was carried out using naive CD4+ T cells from blood. The origin of the receptors is a man younger than 40 with type 1 diabetes. The CDR3 runs from the conserved cysteine through the conserved F or W. The D gene is left open where the match is weak. Clone sizes are given selectively: once, few, many, or a class where the clone is expanded.

NA | TRBJ2-3 | NA | TRBV5-6 | 12 | TGTGCCAGCAGCTACAGGACAGATACGCAGTATTTT | CASSYRTDTQYF
few | TRBJ2-4 | NA | TRBV4-3 | 15 | TGCGCCAGCAGCCAATCGTCAGATTACAAAAACATTCAGTACTTC | CASSQSSDYKNIQYF
NA | TRBJ2-2 | TRBD2 | TRBV27 | 15 | TGTGCCAGCACGTCTCGGGGGGGCCCGACCGGGGAGCTGTTTTTT | CASTSRGGPTGELFF
NA | TRBJ1-6 | NA | TRBV2 | 19 | TGTGCCAGCAGTGTTGTGAAGGGGTTGGGGAGCTCCTATAATTCACCCCTCCACTTT | CASSVVKGLGSSYNSPLHF
NA | TRBJ2-1 | TRBD1 | TRBV10-3 | 15 | TGTGCCATCAGTGTAGGGGACAGGGGAAACAATGAGCAGTTCTTC | CAISVGDRGNNEQFF
NA | TRBJ1-1 | TRBD1 | TRBV5-1 | 15 | TGCGCCAGCAGCTCCTCGGGACAGGGGTCCCAGGGAGCTTTCTTT | CASSSSGQGSQGAFF
NA | TRBJ2-1 | NA | TRBV9 | 13 | TGTGCCAGCACCCCCAGACTGGGCGATGAGCAGTTCTTC | CASTPRLGDEQFF
few | TRBJ2-3 | NA | TRBV10-1 | 15 | TGCGCCAGCAGTGATACGGCTATGGGGTCAGATACGCAGTATTTT | CASSDTAMGSDTQYF
NA | TRBJ2-7 | NA | TRBV9 | 16 | TGTGCCAGCAGCGTAGATGGGGGCACTTCTACCTACGAGCAGTACTTC | CASSVDGGTSTYEQYF
NA | TRBJ1-5 | NA | TRBV18 | 13 | TGTGCCAGCTCACCACCTGGTGGTCAGCCCCAGCATTTT | CASSPPGGQPQHF
NA | TRBJ2-3 | TRBD1 | TRBV4-1 | 16 | TGCGCCAGCAGCCACAGACAGGGCACTTTCACAGATACGCAGTATTTT | CASSHRQGTFTDTQYF
few | TRBJ2-5 | NA | TRBV7-2 | 15 | TGTGCCAGCAGCTTAGTGGCAGGTAGCCAAGAGACCCAGTACTTC | CASSLVAGSQETQYF
NA | TRBJ2-7 | NA | TRBV27 | 15 | TGTGCCAGCAGTTTCTCCGGGCAGCGCGTCTACGAGCAGTACTTC | CASSFSGQRVYEQYF
NA | TRBJ2-3 | TRBD1 | TRBV7-2 | 14 | TGTGCCAGCAGCCTGACAGGGGGCTCAGATACGCAGTATTTT | CASSLTGGSDTQYF
NA | TRBJ1-5 | NA | TRBV28 | 15 | TGTGCCAGCACCCAAGGGGAGTATAGCAATCAGCCCCAGCATTTT | CASTQGEYSNQPQHF
NA | TRBJ2-5 | TRBD2 | TRBV28 | 15 | TGTGCCAGCAGTTCGCCGGGACTACCACAAGAGACCCAGTACTTC | CASSSPGLPQETQYF
few | TRBJ2-7 | NA | TRBV27 | 11 | TGTGCCAGCAGAGGGACGTACGAGCAGTACTTC | CASRGTYEQYF
few | TRBJ2-1 | NA | TRBV6-5 | 15 | NA | CASSTSGQSYNEQFF
NA | TRBJ2-7 | NA | TRBV7-9 | 15 | TGTGCCAGCAGCTTAGATGGGGGGATCTCCTACGAGCAGTACTTC | CASSLDGGISYEQYF
few | TRBJ1-1 | NA | TRBV29-1 | 14 | TGCAGCGCTGAAGGTCTGTCTCTTAACACTGAAGCTTTCTTT | CSAEGLSLNTEAFF
few | TRBJ2-7 | TRBD1 | TRBV28 | 14 | TGTGCCAGCAGTTTACTACAGGGGGCGGCCGAGCAGTACTTC | CASSLLQGAAEQYF
few | TRBJ2-3 | NA | TRBV6-5 | 14 | TGTGCCAGCAGTTACTCGGCTAGCGCAGATACGCAGTATTTT | CASSYSASADTQYF
few | TRBJ1-2 | NA | TRBV13 | 14 | TGTGCCAGCAGCTTATGGGGCGCCAACTATGGCTACACCTTC | CASSLWGANYGYTF
few | TRBJ1-2 | NA | TRBV20-1 | 11 | TGCAGTGCTTACCAGGGTTCCGGCTACACCTTC | CSAYQGSGYTF
few | TRBJ2-7 | TRBD2 | TRBV2 | 13 | TGTGCCAGCAGGCGGGGGGACCAGGACGAGCAGTACTTC | CASRRGDQDEQYF
few | TRBJ1-1 | NA | TRBV6-4 | 14 | TGTGCCAGCAGTCCATCAGGGAGGCACACTGAAGCTTTCTTT | CASSPSGRHTEAFF
NA | TRBJ2-5 | NA | TRBV9 | 12 | TGTGCCAGCAGTGTTAATCAGGGTGTCCAGTACTTC | CASSVNQGVQYF
few | TRBJ1-5 | NA | TRBV5-1 | 15 | TGCGCCAGCAGCTTGTCAGGCCTTAGCAATCAGCCCCAGCATTTT | CASSLSGLSNQPQHF
few | TRBJ2-2 | TRBD1 | TRBV5-6 | 16 | TGTGCCAGCAGATCGCCGGGACAGCCGAACACCGGGGAGCTGTTTTTT | CASRSPGQPNTGELFF
few | TRBJ1-1 | NA | TRBV20-1 | 11 | TGCAGTGCTTGGGGGTACACTGAAGCTTTCTTT | CSAWGYTEAFF
NA | TRBJ1-1 | NA | TRBV29-1 | 14 | TGCAGCTCCCAATTCATAACCGCGAACACTGAAGCTTTCTTT | CSSQFITANTEAFF
NA | TRBJ2-5 | NA | TRBV11-3 | 14 | TGTGCCAGCAGCTCAGACAGGGCGGGAAAGACCCAGTACTTC | CASSSDRAGKTQYF
NA | TRBJ2-5 | NA | TRBV7-9 | 14 | TGTGCCAGCACCTCTCTAGAAACCCAAGAGACCCAGTACTTC | CASTSLETQETQYF
few | TRBJ2-5 | NA | TRBV7-2 | 12 | TGTGCCAGCAGCTTACTAGGACAGACCCAGTACTTC | CASSLLGQTQYF
few | TRBJ2-5 | TRBD2 | TRBV30 | 14 | TGTGCCCGGGGAGGTAGCGGGGCACCTGGGGCCCAGTACTTC | CARGGSGAPGAQYF
few | TRBJ1-6 | NA | TRBV29-1 | 14 | TGCAGCGTTGGAGGTGGGGCTAATAATTCACCCCTCCACTTT | CSVGGGANNSPLHF
NA | TRBJ1-5 | NA | TRBV15 | 13 | TGTGCCACCAGCAGAGATCTATATCAGCCCCAGCATTTT | CATSRDLYQPQHF
NA | TRBJ2-7 | NA | TRBV2 | 16 | TGTGCCAGCAGTCAGAACAGGGCTTCGAGCTCCTACGAGCAGTACTTC | CASSQNRASSSYEQYF
few | TRBJ2-1 | NA | TRBV29-1 | 13 | TGCAGCGTTGCCCTAAAACAGGGCGGGGAGCAGTTCTTC | CSVALKQGGEQFF
few | TRBJ2-5 | TRBD1 | TRBV5-6 | 14 | TGTGCCAGCAGCTTCGGGACAGGGGGTGAGACCCAGTACTTC | CASSFGTGGETQYF
few | TRBJ2-5 | NA | TRBV6-6 | 16 | TGTGCCAGCAGTTACGAGAGGGGAGTGGGGGAAGAGACCCAGTACTTC | CASSYERGVGEETQYF
few | TRBJ2-7 | TRBD1 | TRBV27 | 16 | TGTGCCAGCAGTGGAAGGACAGGGTTGAGCTCCTACGAGCAGTACTTC | CASSGRTGLSSYEQYF
NA | TRBJ2-7 | TRBD1 | TRBV7-2 | 14 | TGTGCCAGCAGCCCGTGGGGGACAGGTGTCGAGCAGTACTTC | CASSPWGTGVEQYF
few | TRBJ2-7 | TRBD1 | TRBV11-2 | 19 | TGTGCCAGCAGCTTAATCCACGGACAGGGGGCAGGAAGGTCCTACGAGCAGTACTTC | CASSLIHGQGAGRSYEQYF
NA | TRBJ2-5 | NA | TRBV9 | 16 | TGTGCCAGCAGCGTAGGGCGGGGCGCGTACCAAGAGACCCAGTACTTC | CASSVGRGAYQETQYF
NA | TRBJ1-2 | NA | TRBV5-6 | 13 | TGTGCCAGCAGCTTGCAGGCCAGGGAGGGCTACACCTTC | CASSLQAREGYTF
few | TRBJ2-6 | TRBD2 | TRBV18 | 15 | TGTGCCAGCTCGCGCGGGAGCTCTGGGGCCAACGTCCTGACTTTC | CASSRGSSGANVLTF
few | TRBJ1-1 | NA | TRBV2 | 13 | TGTGCCAGCAGTGGGCGCCTGAACACTGAAGCTTTCTTT | CASSGRLNTEAFF
few | TRBJ2-3 | NA | TRBV9 | 16 | TGTGCCAGCAGCGTAGCTACACGGGGGATAGCAGATACGCAGTATTTT | CASSVATRGIADTQYF
few | TRBJ2-2 | TRBD1 | TRBV7-2 | 14 | TGTGCCGGAGGACAGGGAAGCTATTCCGGGGAGCTGTTTTTT | CAGGQGSYSGELFF
few | TRBJ2-1 | TRBD1 | TRBV7-7 | 15 | TGTGCTAGCAGCCCGGGACAGGGGTCGTACAATGAGCAGTTCTTC | CASSPGQGSYNEQFF
few | TRBJ1-5 | NA | TRBV18 | 14 | TGTGCCAGCTCAACCGGGGATAGCAATCAGCCCCAGCATTTT | CASSTGDSNQPQHF
NA | TRBJ1-1 | NA | TRBV27 | 16 | TGTGCCAGCAGTTTAGGGACCCTTGATTGGGGCACTGAAGCTTTCTTT | CASSLGTLDWGTEAFF
NA | TRBJ1-3 | NA | TRBV7-9 | 15 | TGTGCCAGCAGCTTAGTCAGAGGCTCTGGAAACACCATATATTTT | CASSLVRGSGNTIYF
few | TRBJ2-2 | NA | TRBV9 | 15 | TGTGCCAGCAGCGTAGAAGCAGCGAACACCGGGGAGCTGTTTTTT | CASSVEAANTGELFF
few | TRBJ1-2 | TRBD1 | TRBV2 | 13 | TGTGCCAGGGATGGACAGGGCGGTTATGGCTACACCTTC | CARDGQGGYGYTF
NA | TRBJ1-4 | TRBD1 | TRBV11-2 | 13 | TGTGCCAGCAGCTTTGGACAGGGCGAAAAACTGTTTTTT | CASSFGQGEKLFF
NA | TRBJ2-1 | NA | TRBV5-4 | 15 | TGTGCCAGCAGCAGAAGACAGACATCCTACAATGAGCAGTTCTTC | CASSRRQTSYNEQFF
NA | TRBJ2-6 | TRBD2 | TRBV19 | 16 | TGTGCCAGTAGCTTCATAGCGGGAGCTGGGGCCAACGTCCTGACTTTC | CASSFIAGAGANVLTF
few | TRBJ2-5 | TRBD2 | TRBV7-7 | 16 | TGTGCTAGCAGCCCGACGGGGGGCGGGGGGCCCTCGGACCAGTACTTC | CASSPTGGGGPSDQYF